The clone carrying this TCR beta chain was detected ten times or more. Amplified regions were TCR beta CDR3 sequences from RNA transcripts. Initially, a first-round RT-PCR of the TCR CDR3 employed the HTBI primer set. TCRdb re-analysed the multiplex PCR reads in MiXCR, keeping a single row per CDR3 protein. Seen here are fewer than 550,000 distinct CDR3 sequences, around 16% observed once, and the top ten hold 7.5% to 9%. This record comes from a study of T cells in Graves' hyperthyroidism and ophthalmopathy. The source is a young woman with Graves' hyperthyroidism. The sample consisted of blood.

The DNA for the CDR3 is TGTGCCAGCAGATGGGGGACCGACTACCTTAATTCACCCCTCCACTTT. Translating gives CASRWGTDYLNSPLHF. The rearrangement links TRBV12-3 or TRBV12-4 to TRBJ1-6; maybe TRBD1 (5 bases). The CDR3 is made up of 16 amino acids. Between the trimmed V and J ends, which lost 6 bases and 6 bases, there was a span of 18 bases.